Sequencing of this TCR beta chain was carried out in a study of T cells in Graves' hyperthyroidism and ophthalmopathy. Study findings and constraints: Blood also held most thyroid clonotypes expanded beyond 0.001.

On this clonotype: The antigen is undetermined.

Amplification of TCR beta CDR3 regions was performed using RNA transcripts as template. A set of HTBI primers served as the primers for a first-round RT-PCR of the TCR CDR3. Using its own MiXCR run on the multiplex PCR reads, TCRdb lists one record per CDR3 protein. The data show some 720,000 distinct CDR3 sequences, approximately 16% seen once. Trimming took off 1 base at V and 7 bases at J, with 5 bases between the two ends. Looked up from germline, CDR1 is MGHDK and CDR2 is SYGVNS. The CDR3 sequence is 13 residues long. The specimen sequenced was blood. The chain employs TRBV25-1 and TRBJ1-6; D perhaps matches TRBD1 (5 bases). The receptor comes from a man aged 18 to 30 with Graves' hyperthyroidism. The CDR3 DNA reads TGTGCCAGCAGTGAATGGGGGAATTCACCCCTCCACTTT. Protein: CASSEWGNSPLHF. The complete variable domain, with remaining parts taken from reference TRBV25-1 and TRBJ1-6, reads EADIYQTPRYLVIGTGKKITLECSQTMGHDKMYWYQQDPGMELHLIHYSYGVNSTEKGDLSSESTVSRIRTEHFPLTLESARPSHTSQYLCASSEWGNSPLHFGNGTRLTVT.